Listed below are T cell receptor beta chains from one sample, sequenced in a study of blood T cell repertoires in COVID-19. Method: immunoSEQ multiplex PCR; TCRdb's copy keeps in-frame clones and lacks some. The table lists fewer than 250,000 clones, about 83% of them singletons. The material sequenced was peripheral blood. The receptors shown here come from a woman in her forties or fifties with acute or convalescent COVID-19. Each CDR3 is given with its conserved first and last residue. The order of the fields is V gene, clone size, J gene, D gene, CDR3 DNA, CDR3 protein. The D gene is left open where the match is weak. Clone size appears in some rows only: once, few, many, or a class for an expanded clone.

v_gene: TRBV7-2; abundance: NA; j_gene: TRBJ1-2; d_gene: NA; CDR3nt: TGTGCCAGCAGCTCCTCGATAGTGGCTCCAACAGGGTCCCCTGGCTACACCTTC; CDR3aa: CASSSSIVAPTGSPGYTF
v_gene: TRBV4-2; abundance: few; j_gene: TRBJ2-7; d_gene: NA; CDR3nt: TGTGCCAGCAGCCTAGCCTCGGGGACTTCCTACGAGCAGTACTTC; CDR3aa: CASSLASGTSYEQYF
v_gene: TRBV7-2; abundance: NA; j_gene: TRBJ1-6; d_gene: TRBD1; CDR3nt: TGTGCCAGCAGCTACGGGACAGGGGCGGAGCCCCTCCACTTT; CDR3aa: CASSYGTGAEPLHF
v_gene: TRBV7-6; abundance: NA; j_gene: TRBJ2-1; d_gene: NA; CDR3nt: TGTGCCAGCAGCTCCCCAGGGGAAAGCTCCTACAATGAGCAGTTCTTC; CDR3aa: CASSSPGESSYNEQFF
v_gene: TRBV27; abundance: NA; j_gene: TRBJ1-5; d_gene: NA; CDR3nt: TGTGCCAGCAGTTTATCCAGGGTGGTAGGCAATCAGCCCCAGCATTTT; CDR3aa: CASSLSRVVGNQPQHF
v_gene: TRBV9; abundance: NA; j_gene: TRBJ1-2; d_gene: NA; CDR3nt: TGTGCCAGCAGCGTAGCGGGGATGGACTATGGCTACACCTTC; CDR3aa: CASSVAGMDYGYTF
v_gene: TRBV11-2; abundance: once; j_gene: TRBJ2-3; d_gene: NA; CDR3nt: TGTGCCAGCAGCCCCGGGACTCCCTCCACGCAGTATTTT; CDR3aa: CASSPGTPSTQYF
v_gene: TRBV6-6; abundance: NA; j_gene: TRBJ2-3; d_gene: NA; CDR3nt: TGTGCCAGCAGTTACCCGAGCGTTTTGAGCACAGATACGCAGTATTTT; CDR3aa: CASSYPSVLSTDTQYF
v_gene: TRBV9; abundance: NA; j_gene: TRBJ2-5; d_gene: TRBD1; CDR3nt: TGTGCCAGCAGCGCCGGGACAGGGGGCTTAGAGACCCAGTACTTC; CDR3aa: CASSAGTGGLETQYF
v_gene: TRBV29-1; abundance: NA; j_gene: TRBJ2-1; d_gene: NA; CDR3nt: TGCAGCGTTGTCCCAAATCATGAGCAGTTCTTC; CDR3aa: CSVVPNHEQFF
v_gene: TRBV29-1; abundance: once; j_gene: TRBJ2-3; d_gene: TRBD2; CDR3nt: TGCAGCGTCCCGACTAGCGGGAGCCCAGATACGCAGTATTTT; CDR3aa: CSVPTSGSPDTQYF
v_gene: TRBV19; abundance: NA; j_gene: TRBJ2-7; d_gene: NA; CDR3nt: TGTGCCAGTAGTTACGGTGGTAGCGTAAGCGAGCAGTACTTC; CDR3aa: CASSYGGSVSEQYF
v_gene: TRBV20-1; abundance: once; j_gene: TRBJ2-2; d_gene: NA; CDR3nt: TGCAGTGCTAGTAATAGCCAGACCGGGGAGCTGTTTTTT; CDR3aa: CSASNSQTGELFF
v_gene: TRBV5-1; abundance: NA; j_gene: TRBJ1-6; d_gene: NA; CDR3nt: TGCGCCAGCAGCTTGGACAGTTCAACCCTCCACTTT; CDR3aa: CASSLDSSTLHF
v_gene: TRBV25-1; abundance: NA; j_gene: TRBJ2-3; d_gene: TRBD2; CDR3nt: TGTGCCAGCAGTTTTAGCGGGAAGGCTGATACGCAGTATTTT; CDR3aa: CASSFSGKADTQYF
v_gene: TRBV15; abundance: NA; j_gene: TRBJ2-2; d_gene: NA; CDR3nt: TGTGCCACCAGCAGAGGTCTCCTACAGGCCGGGGAGCTGTTTTTT; CDR3aa: CATSRGLLQAGELFF
v_gene: TRBV2; abundance: NA; j_gene: TRBJ2-3; d_gene: TRBD2; CDR3nt: TGTGCCAGCAGCCAACTAGCGGGAGGGGGAAATACGCAGTATTTT; CDR3aa: CASSQLAGGGNTQYF
v_gene: TRBV28; abundance: many; j_gene: TRBJ1-2; d_gene: TRBD1; CDR3nt: TGTGCCAGCAGTCCTACTACTGGGACAGGGGGCGGATCCTACACCTTC; CDR3aa: CASSPTTGTGGGSYTF
v_gene: TRBV10-2; abundance: once; j_gene: TRBJ2-2; d_gene: NA; CDR3nt: TGCGCCAGCAGTGAATTAGAGGTCACCGGGGAGCTGTTTTTT; CDR3aa: CASSELEVTGELFF
v_gene: TRBV2; abundance: NA; j_gene: TRBJ1-2; d_gene: NA; CDR3nt: TGTGCCAGCAGTGAGGAGGCCGTCTATGGCTACACCTTC; CDR3aa: CASSEEAVYGYTF
v_gene: TRBV15; abundance: once; j_gene: TRBJ2-7; d_gene: TRBD1; CDR3nt: TGTGCCACCAGCACCCTGGGTCTCCGGGACAGTTCCTACGAGCAGTACTTC; CDR3aa: CATSTLGLRDSSYEQYF